The 9 T cell receptor beta chains reported below all come from one sample, sequenced in a study of T cells in Graves' hyperthyroidism and ophthalmopathy. RNA transcripts gave rise to amplified TCR beta CDR3 regions. With the HTBI primer set, the TCR CDR3 went through a first round of RT-PCR. TCRdb reprocessed the multiplex PCR reads via MiXCR and lists one record per CDR3 protein. The profile shows about 49,000 distinct CDR3 sequences, 54% of them singletons. The sample comprised peripheral blood or thyroid tissue (not recorded which). These receptors all stem from a man in his late teens or twenties with Graves' hyperthyroidism.

The chain uses TRBV7-6 and TRBJ2-5; 12 bases line up with TRBD2. The J segment lost 1 base and the V segment lost 3 bases, leaving 15 bases of the junction unmatched. CDR3 length: 20 amino acids. CDR1 and CDR2 from the germline V gene are SGHVS and FNYEAQ. The CDR3 DNA follows: TGTGCCAGCAGCTTTCTAGCGGGAGGGGGCTCCCAAGTTTTCCAAGAGACCCAGTACTTC. This sequence encodes CASSFLAGGGSQVFQETQYF. Full variable domain (rest looked up from reference TRBV7-6 and TRBJ2-5): GAGVSQSPRYKVTKRGQDVALRCDPISGHVSLYWYRQALGQGPEFLTYFNYEAQQDKSGLPNDRFSAERPEGSISTLTIQRTEQRDSAMYRCASSFLAGGGSQVFQETQYFGPGTRLLVL.

The J gene is TRBJ1-2, the V gene TRBV13, with D possibly matching TRBD1 (5 bases). Trimming shortened V by 0 bases and J by 1 base, and 9 bases separated the two germline ends. The germline V gene has CDR1 PRHDT and CDR2 FYEKMQ (reference sequence). There are 15 residues in the CDR3. Here the CDR3 reads CASSLGRGVNYGYTF. The CDR3 nucleotides read TGTGCCAGCAGCTTAGGAAGGGGAGTTAACTATGGCTACACCTTC.

The chain has TRBV15 and TRBJ2-5; TRBD1 matches at 7 bases. V gave up 0 bases and J gave up 3 bases; unmatched junction bases: 10. In germline, CDR1 is LNHNV, CDR2 YYDKDF (reference sequence). The CDR3 has 17 amino acids. CDR3: CATSRDFAFTGEETQYF. The DNA of the CDR3 is TGTGCCACCAGCAGAGATTTCGCGTTTACAGGGGAAGAGACCCAGTACTTC.

In its sample, this clonotype was seen once. This chain connects TRBV7-2 to TRBJ2-5; 11 bases map to TRBD1. V was clipped by 5 bases and J by 5 bases; unmatched bases: 13. The germline CDR1 and CDR2 sequences are SGHTA and FQGNSA. The CDR3 length is 17 residues. Written as DNA, the CDR3 is TGTGCCAGCAGCCCCGCCGGGACAGGGGGGGGTTTGGAGACCCAGTACTTC. Amino acids: CASSPAGTGGGLETQYF.

In this sample, this clonotype turned up many times. The CDR3 loop reads CASSLQRTQNTEAFF. For the CDR3, the DNA is TGTGCCAGCAGCTTACAGCGAACCCAGAACACTGAAGCTTTCTTT. V usage is TRBV7-9 and J usage is TRBJ1-1; D ambiguous. This CDR3 is 15 amino acids long. The ends were cut back, 2 bases at V and 1 base at J, with 11 bases in the middle. Germline values: CDR1 SEHNR, CDR2 FQNEAQ (reference sequence).

This chain connects TRBV25-1 to TRBJ2-7; 11 bases map to TRBD2. V shed 3 bases and J 0 bases; nucleotides not matched to a gene: 7. The CDR3 totals 17 residues. Germline CDR1 and CDR2: MGHDK and SYGVNS. The CDR3 region has the DNA TGTGCCAGCAGTGATTTCGGGACTAGCGGACACTCCTACGAGCAGTACTTC. Translating it yields CASSDFGTSGHSYEQYF.

This clonotype was seen at least ten times. The CDR3 is CAISERGTGASWETQYF. CDR3 sequence (DNA): TGTGCCATCAGCGAGAGGGGAACAGGGGCCAGCTGGGAGACCCAGTACTTC. J is TRBJ2-5 and V is TRBV10-3; TRBD1 agrees at 7 bases. The CDR3 covers 17 residues. V lost 6 bases to trimming and J lost 5 bases; unmatched junction nucleotides: 18. Germline CDR1 is ENHRY and CDR2 is SYGVKD.

There are many counts of this clonotype. The chain uses TRBV29-1 and TRBJ2-3; 8 positions match TRBD1. With V trimmed by 8 bases and J by 2 bases, 6 bases remained unmatched. This CDR3 is 13 amino acids long. Germline-derived CDR1 and CDR2 are SQVTM and ANQGSEA. As DNA, the CDR3 is TGCAGCATAGACAGGGGACTCACAGATACGCAGTATTTT. This gives the protein CSIDRGLTDTQYF.

This clonotype was recorded only once. A junction end diverges from the germline sequence, so it may reflect a read error. The chain employs TRBV7-8 and TRBJ1-1; D may be TRBD1 (6 bases). The CDR3 is 15 amino acids. The germline V gene has CDR1 SGHVS and CDR2 FQNEAQ. CDR3 region: CASSLVPGANTEAFF. Here the CDR3 DNA reads TGTGCCAGTAGCTTAGTGCCGGGGGCGAACACTGAAGCTTTCTTT.